These T cell receptor beta chains were read from a single sample in a study of blood T cell repertoires in COVID-19. Clones were read by immunoSEQ multiplex PCR, and TCRdb kept only the in-frame ones, dropping some. The table has approximately 45,000 clones, around 85% seen once; the top ten hold just under 3%. What was sequenced was peripheral blood. The source of these receptors is a woman aged 80 or over with acute or convalescent COVID-19. Both conserved end residues are part of each CDR3. The D gene is left open where the match is weak. The listing skips clone size in some rows; elsewhere it reads once, few, many or a size class.

TRBJ2-3	TRBV7-2	NA	TRBD2	CASRRTSGTDTQYF	TGTGCCAGCAGACGGACTAGCGGCACAGATACGCAGTATTTT
TRBJ2-1	TRBV11-2	NA	NA	CASSLSLYNEQFF	TGTGCCAGCAGCTTGAGCCTTTACAATGAGCAGTTCTTC
TRBJ2-1	TRBV14	NA	TRBD2	CASSQDRGTSPTGQFF	TGTGCCAGCAGCCAAGATAGAGGGACTAGCCCGACCGGGCAGTTCTTC
TRBJ2-3	TRBV5-4	NA	TRBD1	CASSLEQGGDTQYF	TGTGCCAGCAGCTTGGAACAGGGGGGAGATACGCAGTATTTT
TRBJ1-3	TRBV7-2	NA	TRBD1	CASSPGTARPGNTIYF	TGTGCCAGCAGCCCAGGGACAGCCCGACCTGGAAACACCATATATTTT
TRBJ1-1	TRBV2	NA	TRBD1	CASIFGQGNTEAFF	TGTGCCAGCATTTTTGGACAGGGGAACACTGAAGCTTTCTTT
TRBJ1-1	TRBV6-6	once	TRBD1	CASSYSGTGNTEAFF	TGTGCCAGCAGTTACTCCGGGACAGGGAACACTGAAGCTTTCTTT
TRBJ1-6	TRBV6-5	NA	NA	CASSYNGNSPLHF	TGTGCCAGCAGTTACAACGGGAATTCACCCCTCCACTTT
TRBJ2-2	TRBV15	NA	NA	CATSLGQPNTGELFF	TGTGCCACCAGCCTAGGACAGCCGAACACCGGGGAGCTGTTTTTT
TRBJ1-6	TRBV6-5	NA	NA	CATPGGTYNSPLHF	TGTGCCACCCCGGGAGGGACATATAATTCACCCCTCCACTTT
TRBJ2-1	TRBV25-1	NA	TRBD2	CASSESSGGYNEQFF	TGTGCCAGCAGTGAATCTAGCGGGGGATACAATGAGCAGTTCTTC
TRBJ2-1	TRBV15	NA	NA	CATSREGRTDNEQFF	TGTGCCACCAGCAGAGAAGGACGGACTGACAATGAGCAGTTCTTC
TRBJ2-7	TRBV5-1	NA	TRBD2	CASSAGTSGAREQYF	TGCGCCAGCAGCGCCGGGACTAGCGGCGCCCGGGAGCAGTACTTC
TRBJ1-2	TRBV5-1	NA	NA	CASSLEIPTDYGYTF	TGCGCCAGCAGCTTGGAAATTCCTACGGACTATGGCTACACCTTC
TRBJ2-1	TRBV19	once	TRBD1	CASRTGQLQFF	TGTGCCAGTAGAACGGGACAGCTGCAGTTCTTC
TRBJ1-2	TRBV12-3/TRBV12-4	NA	NA	CASSLVSGYGYTF	TGTGCCAGCAGTTTAGTTTCAGGATATGGCTACACCTTC
TRBJ2-5	TRBV7-3	NA	NA	CASSPSPQETQYF	TGTGCCAGCAGCCCAAGCCCCCAAGAGACCCAGTACTTC
TRBJ2-3	TRBV5-1	NA	NA	CASSLVGRSTDTQYF	TGCGCCAGCAGCTTGGTAGGGAGAAGCACAGATACGCAGTATTTT